This TCR beta chain originates from a study of identical twins. Study-wide results and caveats: Researchers reported weaker excess twin sharing in beta out-of-frame sequences. Because invariant MAIT and iNKT cells could be present, zero-insertion analyses could be partly confounded.

There are 15 residues in the CDR3. Trimming removed 4 bases from V and 2 bases from J; junction bases left unmatched: 7. Per the germline V gene, CDR1 is LGHDT and CDR2 is YNNKEL (reference sequence). One entry per CDR3 protein results from TCRdb running MiXCR on the 5' RACE reads. The table shows some 250,000 distinct CDR3 sequences, with 12% occurring only once. Details on this clonotype: Its antigen is as yet unknown.

This same sample was also part of a study on yellow fever vaccine responses in identical twins. That work contributes: Twins' T cell vaccine responses reportedly looked partly convergent, partly personalized.

This clonotype was obtained from a woman aged 18 to 35 in good health. V usage is TRBV3-1 and J usage is TRBJ1-2; 7 bases fit TRBD1. Material for sequencing was memory (CD45RO+) T cells sorted from blood. The DNA of the CDR3 is TGTGCCAGCAGCCGGAGGGACAGCCAGAACTATGGCTACACCTTC. Translation gives CASSRRDSQNYGYTF.